The clone carrying this T cell receptor beta chain appeared a single time. The study ran its PCR with 60 Vbeta and 13 Jbeta primers. Produced via immunoSEQ multiplex PCR; TCRdb's table is partial and in-frame only. The data show fewer than 150,000 clones, with 80% seen just once and 1% held by the top ten. This entry belongs to a study of cytomegalovirus exposure and HLA in healthy donors. V gave up 0 bases and J gave up 4 bases, with 4 bases separating them. CDR1 SGHDT and CDR2 YYEEEE come from the germline V gene. The CDR3 runs 12 residues. The source of this sequence is a man aged 35 to 55 in good health and CMV-seronegative. The genes are TRBV5-6 and TRBJ1-2; no definite D call. The sequencing sample was made of PBMCs. The CDR3 is CASSLDTYGYTF. The DNA of the CDR3 is TGTGCCAGCAGCTTGGACACCTATGGCTACACCTTC.